This T cell receptor beta chain was identified during a study of preoperative IRX-2 immunotherapy in early breast cancer. The data were produced by immunoSEQ multiplex PCR, yet TCRdb's version contains in-frame clones alone and is incomplete. The sample includes fewer than 35,000 clones, 89% of them seen just once. V lost 4 bases and J lost 8, with 12 bases in between. The CDR3 spans 13 residues. This clone was counted once. Treatment indicated: preoperative locoregional IRX-2 cytokine immunotherapy. Samples came from a phase Ib trial of preoperative locoregional IRX-2 cytokine immunotherapy. This clonotype was obtained from a human donor with breast cancer. The source material was tumor tissue, sampled after IRX-2 immunotherapy. V usage is TRBV7-1 and J usage is TRBJ2-1; tentative D call: TRBD2 (7 bases). TRBV7-1 is treated as an ORF (open reading frame) with a function not yet certain. CDR3 in amino acids: CASSWGGGDEQFF. DNA for the CDR3: TGTGCCAGCAGCTGGGGCGGGGGCGATGAGCAGTTCTTC.